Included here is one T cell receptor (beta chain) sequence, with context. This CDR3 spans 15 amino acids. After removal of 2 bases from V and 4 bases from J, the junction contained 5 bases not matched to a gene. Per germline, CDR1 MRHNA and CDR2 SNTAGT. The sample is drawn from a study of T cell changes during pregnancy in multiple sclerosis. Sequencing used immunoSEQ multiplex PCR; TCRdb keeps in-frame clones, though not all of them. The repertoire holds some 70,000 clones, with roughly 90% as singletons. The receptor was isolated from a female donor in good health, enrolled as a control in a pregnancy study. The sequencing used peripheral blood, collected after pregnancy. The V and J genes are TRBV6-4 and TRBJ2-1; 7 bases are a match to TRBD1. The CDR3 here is CASSDTGASYNEQFF. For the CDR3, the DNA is TGTGCCAGCAGTGACACAGGGGCGTCATACAATGAGCAGTTCTTC.